This TCR beta chain stems from a study of T cell changes during pregnancy in multiple sclerosis. The germline gives CDR1 SEHNR, CDR2 FQNEAQ (reference sequence). Trimming removed 5 bases at V and 4 bases at J, with 8 bases between. This CDR3 region has 12 residues. The data were produced by immunoSEQ multiplex PCR, yet TCRdb's version contains in-frame clones alone and is incomplete. The table records around 56,000 clones, roughly nine tenths of them present only once. The sequencing here drew on CD4+ T cells from peripheral blood mononuclear cells, taken in the third trimester of pregnancy. The V call is TRBV7-9, the J call TRBJ1-1, with D perhaps TRBD1 (5 bases). The clonotype originates from a female donor with multiple sclerosis, enrolled in a pregnancy study. CDR3 DNA sequence: TGTGCCAGCAGCCCCCAGGGCACTGAAGCTTTCTTT. Translated, it gives CASSPQGTEAFF. Looking up the rest from reference TRBV7-9 and TRBJ1-1 gives the full variable domain: DTGVSQNPRHKITKRGQNVTFRCDPISEHNRLYWYRQTLGQGPEFLTYFQNEAQLEKSRLLSDRFSAERPKGSFSTLEIQRTEQGDSAMYLCASSPQGTEAFFGQGTRLTVV.